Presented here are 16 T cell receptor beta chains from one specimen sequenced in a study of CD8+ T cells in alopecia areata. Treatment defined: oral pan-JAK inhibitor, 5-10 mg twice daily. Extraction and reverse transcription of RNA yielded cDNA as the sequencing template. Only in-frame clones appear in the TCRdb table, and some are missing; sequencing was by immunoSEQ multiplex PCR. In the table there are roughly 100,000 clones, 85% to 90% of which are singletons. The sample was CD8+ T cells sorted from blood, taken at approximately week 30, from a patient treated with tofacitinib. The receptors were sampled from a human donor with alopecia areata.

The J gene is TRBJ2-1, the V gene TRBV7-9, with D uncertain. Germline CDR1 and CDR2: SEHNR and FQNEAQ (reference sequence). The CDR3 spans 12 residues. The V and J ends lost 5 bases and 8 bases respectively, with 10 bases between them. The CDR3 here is CASSVSGDEQFF. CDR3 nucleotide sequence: TGTGCCAGCAGCGTTAGTGGGGATGAGCAGTTCTTC.

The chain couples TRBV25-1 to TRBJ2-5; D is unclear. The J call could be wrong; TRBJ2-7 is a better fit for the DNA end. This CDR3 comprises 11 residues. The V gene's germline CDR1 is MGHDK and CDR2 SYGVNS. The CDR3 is CASSVGHEQYF. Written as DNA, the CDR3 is TGTGCCAGCAGTGTCGGGCACGAGCAGTACTTC.

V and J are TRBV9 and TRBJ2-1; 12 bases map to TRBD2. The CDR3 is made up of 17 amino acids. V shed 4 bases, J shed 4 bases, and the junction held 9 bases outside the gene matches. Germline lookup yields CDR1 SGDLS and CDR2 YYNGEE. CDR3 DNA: TGTGCCAGCAGCCCACCTAGCGGACTAGCGGGATACAATGAGCAGTTCTTC. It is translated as CASSPPSGLAGYNEQFF.

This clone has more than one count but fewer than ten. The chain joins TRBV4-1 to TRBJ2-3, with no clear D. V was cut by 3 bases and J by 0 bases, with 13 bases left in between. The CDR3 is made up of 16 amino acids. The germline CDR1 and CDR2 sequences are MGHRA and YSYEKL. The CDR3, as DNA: TGCGCCAGCAGCCACGCCGGCCTGGCGAGCACAGATACGCAGTATTTT. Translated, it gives CASSHAGLASTDTQYF.

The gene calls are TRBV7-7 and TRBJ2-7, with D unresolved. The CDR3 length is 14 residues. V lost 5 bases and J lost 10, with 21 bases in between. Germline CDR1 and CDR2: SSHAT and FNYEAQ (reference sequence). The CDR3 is CASSQSLGNSLQYF. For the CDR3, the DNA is TGTGCCAGCAGCCAAAGTTTAGGCAACAGCCTCCAGTACTTC. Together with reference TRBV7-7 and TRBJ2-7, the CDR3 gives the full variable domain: GAGVSQSPRYKVTKRGQDVTLRCDPISSHATLYWYQQALGQGPEFLTYFNYEAQPDKSGLPSDRFSAERPEGSISTLTIQRTEQRDSAMYRCASSQSLGNSLQYFGPGTRLTVT.

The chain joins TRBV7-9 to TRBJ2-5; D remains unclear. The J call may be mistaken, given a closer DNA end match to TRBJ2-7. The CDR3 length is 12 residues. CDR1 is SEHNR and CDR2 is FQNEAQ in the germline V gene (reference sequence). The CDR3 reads CASSDDGDEQYF. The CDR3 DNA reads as TGTGCCAGCAGCGATGACGGAGACGAGCAGTACTTC.

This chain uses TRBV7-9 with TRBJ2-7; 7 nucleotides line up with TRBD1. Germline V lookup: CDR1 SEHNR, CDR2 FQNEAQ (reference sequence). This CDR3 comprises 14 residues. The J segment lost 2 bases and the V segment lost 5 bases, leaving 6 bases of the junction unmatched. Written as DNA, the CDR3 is TGTGCCAGCAGCCCGACAGGGATCCCCTACGAGCAGTACTTC. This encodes CASSPTGIPYEQYF.

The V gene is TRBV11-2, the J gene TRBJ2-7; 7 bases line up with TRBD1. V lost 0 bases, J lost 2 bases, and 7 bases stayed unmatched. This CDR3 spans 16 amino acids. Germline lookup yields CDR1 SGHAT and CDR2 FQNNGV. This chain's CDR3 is CASSLDTWDSTYEQYF. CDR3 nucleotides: TGTGCCAGCAGCTTAGACACTTGGGACAGCACCTACGAGCAGTACTTC.

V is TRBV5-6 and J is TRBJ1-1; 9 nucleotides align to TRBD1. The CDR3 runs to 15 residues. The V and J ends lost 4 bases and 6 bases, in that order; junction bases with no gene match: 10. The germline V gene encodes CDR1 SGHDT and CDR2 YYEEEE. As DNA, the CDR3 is TGTGCCAGCAGCCCGGAGGGACAGGGCATCCCTGAAGCTTTCTTT. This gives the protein CASSPEGQGIPEAFF.

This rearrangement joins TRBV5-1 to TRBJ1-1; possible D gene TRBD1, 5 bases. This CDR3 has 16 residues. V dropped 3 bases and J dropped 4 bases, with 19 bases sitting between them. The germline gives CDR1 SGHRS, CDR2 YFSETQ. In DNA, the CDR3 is TGCGCCAGCAGCTGGGACGGGTTATCTGGTAGCACTGAAGCTTTCTTT. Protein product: CASSWDGLSGSTEAFF.

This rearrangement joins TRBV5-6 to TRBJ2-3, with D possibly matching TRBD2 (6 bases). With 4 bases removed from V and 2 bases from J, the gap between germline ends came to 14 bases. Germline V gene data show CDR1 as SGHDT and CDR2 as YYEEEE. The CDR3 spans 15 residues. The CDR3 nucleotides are TGTGCCAGCAGCAAACTGGGAGGATACACAGATACGCAGTATTTT. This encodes CASSKLGGYTDTQYF.

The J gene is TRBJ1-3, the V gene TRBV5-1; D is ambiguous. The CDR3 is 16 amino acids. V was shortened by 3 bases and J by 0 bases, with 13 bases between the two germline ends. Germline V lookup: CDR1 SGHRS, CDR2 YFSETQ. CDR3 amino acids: CASSSSVPSSGNTIYF. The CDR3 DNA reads TGCGCCAGCAGCTCCAGCGTGCCGAGCTCTGGAAACACCATATATTTT.

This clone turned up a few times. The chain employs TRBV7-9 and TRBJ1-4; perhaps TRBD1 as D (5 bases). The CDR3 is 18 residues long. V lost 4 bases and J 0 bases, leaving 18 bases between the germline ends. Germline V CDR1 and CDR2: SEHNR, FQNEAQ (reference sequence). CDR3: CASSSSGGGATTNEKLFF. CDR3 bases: TGTGCCAGCAGCTCCAGCGGGGGAGGGGCGACAACTAATGAAAAACTGTTTTTT.

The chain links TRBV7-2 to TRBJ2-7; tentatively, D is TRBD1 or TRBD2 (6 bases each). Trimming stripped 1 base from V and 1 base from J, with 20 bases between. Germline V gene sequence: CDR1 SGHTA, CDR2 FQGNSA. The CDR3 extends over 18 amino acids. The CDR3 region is CASSLVGGQGGASYEQYF. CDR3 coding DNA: TGTGCCAGCAGCTTAGTAGGGGGGCAGGGAGGTGCATCCTACGAGCAGTACTTC.

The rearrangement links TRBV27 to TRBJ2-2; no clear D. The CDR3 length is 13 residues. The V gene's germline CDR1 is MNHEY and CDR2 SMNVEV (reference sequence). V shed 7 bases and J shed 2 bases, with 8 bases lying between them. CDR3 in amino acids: CASIQPNTGELFF. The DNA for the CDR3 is TGTGCCAGCATCCAGCCTAACACCGGGGAGCTGTTTTTT.

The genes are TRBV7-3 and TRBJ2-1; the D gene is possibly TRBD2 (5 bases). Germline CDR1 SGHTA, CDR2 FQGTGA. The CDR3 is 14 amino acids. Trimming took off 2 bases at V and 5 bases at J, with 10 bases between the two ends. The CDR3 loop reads CASSLLAGDNEQFF. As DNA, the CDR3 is TGTGCCAGCAGCTTACTTGCGGGCGACAATGAGCAGTTCTTC.